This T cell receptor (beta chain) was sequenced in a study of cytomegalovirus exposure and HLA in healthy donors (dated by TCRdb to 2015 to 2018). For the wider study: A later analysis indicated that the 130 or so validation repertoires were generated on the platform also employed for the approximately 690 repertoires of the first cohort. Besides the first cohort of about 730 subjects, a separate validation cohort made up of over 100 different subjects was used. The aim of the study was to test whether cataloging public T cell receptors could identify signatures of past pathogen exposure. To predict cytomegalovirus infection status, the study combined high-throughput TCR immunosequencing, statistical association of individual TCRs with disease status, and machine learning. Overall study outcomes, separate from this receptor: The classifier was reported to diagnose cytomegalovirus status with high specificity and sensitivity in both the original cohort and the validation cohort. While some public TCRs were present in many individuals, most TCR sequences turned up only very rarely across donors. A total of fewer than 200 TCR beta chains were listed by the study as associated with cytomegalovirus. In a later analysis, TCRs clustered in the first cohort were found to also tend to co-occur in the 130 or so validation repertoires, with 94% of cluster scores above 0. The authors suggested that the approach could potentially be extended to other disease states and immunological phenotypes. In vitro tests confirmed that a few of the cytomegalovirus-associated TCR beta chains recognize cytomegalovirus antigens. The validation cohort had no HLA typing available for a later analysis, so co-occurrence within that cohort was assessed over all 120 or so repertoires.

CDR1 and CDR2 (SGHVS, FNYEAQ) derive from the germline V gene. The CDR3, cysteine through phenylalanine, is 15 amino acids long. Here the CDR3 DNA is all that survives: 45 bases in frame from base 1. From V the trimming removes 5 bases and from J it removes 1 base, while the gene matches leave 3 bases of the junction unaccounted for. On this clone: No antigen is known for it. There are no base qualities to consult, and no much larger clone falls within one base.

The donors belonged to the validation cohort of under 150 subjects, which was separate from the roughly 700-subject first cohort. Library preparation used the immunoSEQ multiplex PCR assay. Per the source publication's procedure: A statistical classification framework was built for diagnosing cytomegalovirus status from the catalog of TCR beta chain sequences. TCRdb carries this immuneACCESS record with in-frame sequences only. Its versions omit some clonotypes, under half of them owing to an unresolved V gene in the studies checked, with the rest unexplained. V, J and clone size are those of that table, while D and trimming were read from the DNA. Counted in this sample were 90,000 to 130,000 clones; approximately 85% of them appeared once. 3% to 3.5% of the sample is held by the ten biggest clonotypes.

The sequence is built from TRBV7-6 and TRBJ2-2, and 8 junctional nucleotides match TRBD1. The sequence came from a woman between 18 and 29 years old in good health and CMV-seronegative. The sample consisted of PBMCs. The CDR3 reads CASSPGQGNTGELFF. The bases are TGTGCCAGCAGCCCCGGACAGGGGAACACCGGGGAGCTGTTTTTT.